Given below is one TCR beta chain in context. The record originates from a study of blood T cell repertoires in COVID-19. Study context: COVID-19 samples from acute and convalescent phases originated in the United States, Italy and Spain. PBMCs, B-cell-depleted T cells, or T cells provided the cDNA or gDNA that made up the material.

This CDR3 comprises 14 residues. The J segment lost 7 bases and the V segment lost 1 base, leaving 4 bases of the junction unmatched. Germline values: CDR1 SGHTS, CDR2 YDEGEE. Sequenced by immunoSEQ multiplex PCR; TCRdb stores in-frame clones only, minus some. The sample includes tens of thousands of clones, 82% of them seen just once. The chain uses TRBV5-8 and TRBJ1-5, with 8 bases lining up with TRBD1. The TCR was taken from a man over 45 with acute or convalescent COVID-19. Input material: peripheral blood. CDR3 bases: TGTGCCAGCAGCTTGTCAGGGGGCTGGCAGCCCCAGCATTTT. Its translation is CASSLSGGWQPQHF.